This T cell receptor beta chain was sequenced during a study of blood T cell repertoires in COVID-19. The wider study: Samples of COVID-19 (acute and convalescent) were obtained from the United States, Italy and Spain. T cells, B-cell-depleted T cells, or PBMCs supplied cDNA or gDNA.

Looked up from germline, CDR1 is SGHNT and CDR2 is YYREEE (reference sequence). V was trimmed by 2 bases and J by 4 bases, leaving 13 bases between them. The CDR3 runs to 14 residues. Under the authors' procedure: Using reference gene primer amplification, nucleated cell counts were estimated. The table came from immunoSEQ multiplex PCR; TCRdb's copy has only in-frame clones and leaves some out. Clonal size and the V and J genes are those of that table, whereas D and trimming came from the DNA. The repertoire holds approximately 400,000 clones, approximately 80% seen once, with more than 0.85% in the top ten.

The source of this sequence is a human donor with acute or convalescent COVID-19. The donor label of this sample is uncertain. The J gene is TRBJ2-7, the V gene TRBV5-4, with D perhaps TRBD2 (5 bases). The specimen sequenced was peripheral blood. The CDR3 region is CASSFAGRPYEQYF. The DNA for the CDR3 is TGTGCCAGCAGCTTTGCGGGTAGGCCGTACGAGCAGTACTTC.